This TCR beta chain comes out of a study of T-cell memory formation after mild COVID-19. Overall study context: TCR clustering was largely donor specific.

Study-level findings and limits: Contracting clones from day 15 to 85 had balanced CD4/CD8; later expanders favoured CD4+. Among contracting clones, CD4+ were mainly CM/EM and CD8+ enriched in EMRA. Some SARS-CoV-2-responding clones were already detected in memory before infection.

Only a few counts were recorded for this clonotype. Its antigen is as yet unknown. MiXCR, applied by TCRdb to the 5' RACE reads, yields one record per CDR3 protein. The sample records over 70,000 distinct CDR3 sequences, about 12% being singletons. With 5 bases clipped from V and 2 bases from J, the junction kept 7 bases outside the gene matches. The germline V gene encodes CDR1 SGHDT and CDR2 YYEEEE. CDR3 size: 14 residues. V and J are TRBV5-6 and TRBJ2-7, with TRBD1 matching over 7 bases. This TCR was sampled from an adult woman who had mild COVID-19 (a few samples of this study predate the infection). Cell type and time point are not known. Sample: PBMCs or a T cell subset sorted from them (not recorded which). The CDR3 region is CASSHRQGTYEQYF. CDR3 DNA: TGTGCCAGCAGTCATAGACAGGGAACCTACGAGCAGTACTTC. The entire variable domain, with the rest obtained from reference TRBV5-6 and TRBJ2-7, is as follows: DAGVTQSPTHLIKTRGQQVTLRCSPKSGHDTVSWYQQALGQGPQFIFQYYEEEERQRGNFPDRFSGHQFPNYSSELNVNALLLGDSALYLCASSHRQGTYEQYFGPGTRLTVT.